A selection of T cell receptor beta chains follows, all from one sample in a study of CD8+ T cells in alopecia areata. TCRdb's table, derived via immunoSEQ multiplex PCR, lists solely in-frame clones and lacks some. The sample lists hundreds of thousands of clones; around 67% were seen once. Sample: CD4+ T cells sorted from blood, taken at week 0. These TCRs come from a human donor with alopecia areata. Each CDR3 is given with its conserved first and last residue. The D gene is left open where the match is weak. Expanded clones are given a class, and other clones once, few, many or no size at all.

cdr3_aa	cdr3_nt	clone_size	v_call	d_call	j_call
CASSDNIGNTEAFF	TGTGCCAGCAGTGATAACATTGGGAACACTGAAGCTTTCTTT	once	TRBV2	.	TRBJ1-1
CAWGTGVSYEQYF	TGTGCCTGGGGCACTGGGGTCTCCTACGAGCAGTACTTC	.	TRBV30	.	TRBJ2-7
CAWSVLYDTQYF	TGTGCCTGGAGTGTATTATATGATACGCAGTATTTT	.	TRBV30	.	TRBJ2-3
CASSVMGQGSNQPQHF	TGTGCCAGCAGTGTAATGGGACAGGGGTCCAATCAGCCCCAGCATTTT	.	TRBV2	TRBD1	TRBJ1-5
CATSRVDSSYEQYF	TGTGCCACCAGCAGAGTTGACAGTTCCTACGAGCAGTACTTC	.	TRBV15	.	TRBJ2-7
CASSVAVGGNTIYF	TGTGCCAGCAGCGTAGCGGTGGGGGGAAACACCATATATTTT	.	TRBV9	.	TRBJ1-3
CASSISVSQPQHF	TGTGCCAGTAGTATTTCAGTGAGTCAGCCCCAGCATTTT	.	TRBV19	.	TRBJ1-5
CASSSLVGQADTQYF	TGCGCCAGCAGCTCTCTGGTGGGGCAGGCAGATACGCAGTATTTT	.	TRBV5-1	.	TRBJ2-3
CASSYGGLAKTVIF	TGTGCCAGCAGTTACGGGGGACTAGCGAAGACTGTTATCTTC	.	TRBV6-5	TRBD2	TRBJ2-1
CASSSPDRGYNQPQHF	TGTGCCAGCAGTTCCCCCGACAGGGGATACAATCAGCCCCAGCATTTT	.	TRBV25-1	TRBD1	TRBJ1-5
CSAAHLTVNYNEQFF	TGCAGCGCTGCACACTTGACGGTGAATTACAATGAGCAGTTCTTC	.	TRBV29-1	.	TRBJ2-1
CSGTGSDEQYF	TGCAGCGGGACAGGGTCCGACGAGCAGTACTTC	.	TRBV29-1	TRBD1	TRBJ2-7
CASSQIYGTASGGYTF	TGCGCCAGCAGTCAAATCTACGGGACAGCCTCTGGTGGCTACACCTTC	few	TRBV23-1	TRBD1	TRBJ1-2
CASSQNLGHNQPQHF	TGCGCCAGCAGCCAAAATCTTGGACACAATCAGCCCCAGCATTTT	.	TRBV4-3	.	TRBJ1-5
CASSLGRVTEAFF	TGCGCCAGCAGCTTGGGGAGGGTCACTGAAGCTTTCTTT	few	TRBV5-1	.	TRBJ1-1
CASSLVQGSNQPQHF	TGTGCCAGCAGCTTAGTGCAGGGTAGCAATCAGCCCCAGCATTTT	.	TRBV7-2	.	TRBJ1-5
CAWSGHRGGETQYF	TGTGCCTGGAGTGGCCACAGGGGAGGGGAGACCCAGTACTTC	many	TRBV30	.	TRBJ2-5
CSVKAGEQQFF	TGCAGCGTAAAAGCGGGGGAACAGCAGTTCTTC	.	TRBV29-1	TRBD2	TRBJ2-1
CASSQGAEKNTEAFF	TGCGCCAGCAGCCAAGGGGCCGAGAAGAACACTGAAGCTTTCTTT	few	TRBV4-1	.	TRBJ1-1
CSVRTGNTGELFF	TGCAGCGTGCGGACGGGGAACACCGGGGAGCTGTTTTTT	.	TRBV29-1	.	TRBJ2-2
CASSPDRVYYEQYF	TGTGCCAGCAGTCCCGACAGGGTCTACTACGAGCAGTACTTC	.	TRBV27	TRBD1	TRBJ2-7
CASSLARGSYEQYF	TGCGCCAGCAGCTTGGCAAGGGGCTCCTACGAGCAGTACTTC	.	TRBV5-1	.	TRBJ2-7
CASSLEDEAFF	TGTGCCAGCAGCTTGGAAGACGAAGCTTTCTTT	.	TRBV7-9	.	TRBJ1-1
CSAWDRYSNQPQHF	TGCAGCGCCTGGGACAGATATAGCAATCAGCCCCAGCATTTT	once	TRBV29-1	TRBD1	TRBJ1-5
CASSPERWNEQFF	TGTGCCAGCAGCCCGGAAAGGTGGAATGAGCAGTTCTTC	.	TRBV14	.	TRBJ2-1
CSVATRGSYEQYF	TGCAGCGTCGCTACCCGCGGCTCCTACGAGCAGTACTTC	.	TRBV29-1	.	TRBJ2-7
CASSFLNTGELFF	TGCGCCAGCAGCTTTCTTAACACCGGGGAGCTGTTTTTT	.	TRBV5-1	.	TRBJ2-2
CASSQDPLAGAVTDTQYF	TGCGCCAGCAGCCAAGATCCCCTAGCGGGGGCGGTCACAGATACGCAGTATTTT	.	TRBV4-3	TRBD2	TRBJ2-3
CARDRGLSDTQYF	TGTGCCCGAGACAGGGGGCTGTCAGATACGCAGTATTTT	.	TRBV30	TRBD1	TRBJ2-3
CASRRTGSSYNEQFF	TGTGCCAGCAGACGTACAGGGAGCTCCTACAATGAGCAGTTCTTC	.	TRBV7-2	.	TRBJ2-1
CASSSDRGSPLHF	TGTGCCAGCAGCTCGGATAGGGGCTCACCCCTCCACTTT	.	TRBV7-9	.	TRBJ1-6
CSVADISTDTQYF	TGCAGCGTGGCGGACATCTCAACAGATACGCAGTATTTT	.	TRBV29-1	.	TRBJ2-3
CASSFASGGYGTDTQYF	TGTGCCAGCAGTTTTGCTAGCGGGGGATACGGCACAGATACGCAGTATTTT	.	TRBV27	TRBD2	TRBJ2-3
CASSIFRNRGQGNTEAFF	TGTGCCAGTAGTATATTTCGCAACAGGGGACAGGGAAACACTGAAGCTTTCTTT	.	TRBV19	TRBD1	TRBJ1-1
CASSWSGTGGSRGGYTF	TGTGCCAGCAGTTGGTCCGGTACAGGGGGTTCTAGGGGTGGCTACACCTTC	.	TRBV27	TRBD1	TRBJ1-2
CASSYSGGAVNTGELFF	TGTGCCAGCAGCTACAGCGGGGGGGCCGTGAACACCGGGGAGCTGTTTTTT	.	TRBV7-8	TRBD2	TRBJ2-2
CASSLALRTGGNYGYTF	TGTGCCAGCAGCTTAGCGCTACGGACAGGGGGCAACTATGGCTACACCTTC	.	TRBV7-2	TRBD1	TRBJ1-2
CASSPRQGRETQYF	TGTGCCAGCAGCCCCCGACAGGGGAGAGAGACCCAGTACTTC	.	TRBV7-9	TRBD1	TRBJ2-5
CAWSYHGYTF	TGTGCCTGGAGCTACCATGGCTACACCTTC	.	TRBV30	.	TRBJ1-2
CAWSRYAEAFF	TGTGCCTGGAGCAGGTACGCTGAAGCTTTCTTT	once	TRBV30	.	TRBJ1-1
CAWSRPETQYF	TGTGCCTGGAGTAGGCCTGAGACCCAGTACTTC	few	TRBV30	.	TRBJ2-5
CASSVESNEQFF	TGTGCCAGCAGCGTAGAGTCAAATGAGCAGTTCTTC	.	TRBV9	.	TRBJ2-1
CASSDPRTQNNEQFF	TGTGCCAGCAGTGATCCCCGGACACAGAACAATGAGCAGTTCTTC	.	TRBV25-1	.	TRBJ2-1
CASSLAGNTGELFF	TGTGCCAGCAGCTTGGCTGGGAACACCGGGGAGCTGTTTTTT	.	TRBV5-6	.	TRBJ2-2
CATSKGGVEQFF	TGTGCCACCAGCAAGGGTGGAGTTGAGCAGTTCTTC	.	TRBV15	.	TRBJ2-1
CAWRYQVGTDTQYF	TGTGCCTGGAGGTACCAGGTTGGCACAGATACGCAGTATTTT	.	TRBV30	.	TRBJ2-3
CAAFSGGGPVEQFF	TGTGCCGCTTTTTCCGGGGGGGGGCCCGTTGAGCAGTTCTTC	.	TRBV6-5	TRBD2	TRBJ2-1
CSAARTGGNTEAFF	TGCAGCGCCGCGCGGACCGGGGGGAACACTGAAGCTTTCTTT	.	TRBV29-1	.	TRBJ1-1
CSARGGVSYEQYF	TGCAGCGCCAGAGGGGGGGTCTCCTACGAGCAGTACTTC	once	TRBV29-1	.	TRBJ2-7
CASSVERGAPDEQYF	TGTGCCAGCAGCGTAGAGCGGGGGGCGCCCGACGAGCAGTACTTC	.	TRBV9	TRBD2	TRBJ2-7
CSVEKGQGYEQYF	TGCAGCGTTGAAAAGGGACAGGGGTACGAGCAGTACTTC	.	TRBV29-1	TRBD1	TRBJ2-7
CASSLTSEQFF	TGCGCCAGCAGCTTGACGAGTGAGCAGTTCTTC	.	TRBV5-1	.	TRBJ2-1
CASSPPGRPYEQYF	TGTGCCAGCTCTCCACCGGGACGGCCCTACGAGCAGTACTTC	.	TRBV18	.	TRBJ2-7
CSVEAGYNEQFF	TGCAGCGTTGAAGCCGGATACAATGAGCAGTTCTTC	few	TRBV29-1	.	TRBJ2-1